Listed below are T cell receptor beta chains from one sample, sequenced in a study of long-term antiretroviral therapy in people with HIV. Generated by immunoSEQ multiplex PCR, the TCRdb table keeps only in-frame clones and is missing some. The top ten clones hold under 9% of a sample with about 28,000 clones, approximately 86% of them seen once. The source was unsorted PBMCs, collected 3 years after starting antiretroviral therapy. The source is a middle-aged man with HIV. CDR3s include the opening cysteine and the closing phenylalanine or tryptophan. The order of the fields is clone size, D gene, J gene, V gene, CDR3 DNA, CDR3 protein. A D gene is named only where the DNA matches it firmly. Size values are once, few and many counts, or a class for expanded clones, and some rows have none.

size: NA; D: NA; J: TRBJ2-7; V: TRBV2; DNA: TGTGCCGGATCTGACATGTACGAGCAGTACTTC; CDR3: CAGSDMYEQYF
size: NA; D: TRBD1; J: TRBJ2-7; V: TRBV7-9; DNA: TGTGCCAGCAGCTCCGGGACAGGGTCCTACGAGCAGTACTTC; CDR3: CASSSGTGSYEQYF
size: NA; D: NA; J: TRBJ2-2; V: TRBV18; DNA: TGTGCCAGCTCACGAGAGAAGAACACCGGGGAGCTGTTTTTT; CDR3: CASSREKNTGELFF
size: once; D: NA; J: TRBJ1-1; V: TRBV6-1; DNA: TGTGCCAGCAGTGAAGCCGAGGACAGCCCCACTGAAGCTTTCTTT; CDR3: CASSEAEDSPTEAFF
size: NA; D: NA; J: TRBJ2-2; V: TRBV13; DNA: TGTGCCAGCAGCCCGAGTTCGAAGTCCGGGGAGCTGTTTTTT; CDR3: CASSPSSKSGELFF
size: NA; D: TRBD1; J: TRBJ1-5; V: TRBV27; DNA: TGTGCCAGCAGTACCTCCGGACAGGGTGGAGGTCAGCCCCAGCATTTT; CDR3: CASSTSGQGGGQPQHF
size: NA; D: NA; J: TRBJ1-2; V: TRBV4-1; DNA: TGCGCCAGCAGCCAAGGGGGCGGAGGGCCTAACTATGGCTACACCTTC; CDR3: CASSQGGGGPNYGYTF
size: NA; D: NA; J: TRBJ1-5; V: TRBV19; DNA: TGTGCCAGTAGTATCCGGGCCAGCAATCAGCCCCAGCATTTT; CDR3: CASSIRASNQPQHF
size: NA; D: TRBD1; J: TRBJ2-7; V: TRBV4-1; DNA: TGCGCCAGCAGCCAAGTGGACAGGGCCTCCTACGAGCAGTACTTC; CDR3: CASSQVDRASYEQYF
size: few; D: NA; J: TRBJ1-3; V: TRBV19; DNA: TGTGCCAGTAGTATAGATCGTGGAAACACCATATATTTT; CDR3: CASSIDRGNTIYF
size: few; D: NA; J: TRBJ2-7; V: TRBV27; DNA: TGTGCCAGCAGTTTCCGTGCAGGGAGCTCCTACGAGCAGTACTTC; CDR3: CASSFRAGSSYEQYF
size: NA; D: NA; J: TRBJ1-1; V: TRBV6-5; DNA: TGTGCCAGCAGCCAACTCGGGGGGATCAACACTGAAGCTTTCTTT; CDR3: CASSQLGGINTEAFF
size: NA; D: NA; J: TRBJ1-2; V: TRBV19; DNA: TGTGCCAGTAGTCCCGGAAGGATCCCCTATGGCTACACCTTC; CDR3: CASSPGRIPYGYTF
size: few; D: NA; J: TRBJ1-5; V: TRBV7-8; DNA: TGTGCCAGCAGCTTAGCCAGGGCTCAGCCCCAGCATTTT; CDR3: CASSLARAQPQHF
size: NA; D: TRBD2; J: TRBJ2-7; V: TRBV11-2; DNA: TGTGCCAGCAGCTTAGACCCCGGACTAGCGAAAACCTACGAGCAGTACTTC; CDR3: CASSLDPGLAKTYEQYF